The T cell receptor (beta chain) under discussion was sequenced for a study of T cells in narcolepsy. Findings and caveats of the study: Healthy controls reportedly lacked the autoreactive clonotypes serially found in patients' blood.

Deletions cut 1 base from V and 0 bases from J, with 15 bases between. The germline V gene has CDR1 SGHDN and CDR2 FVKESK. This CDR3 region has 17 residues. A remark on this clone: Its cognate antigen is unknown.

TCRdb keeps only in-frame clones here, not all; method: immunoSEQ multiplex PCR. The repertoire holds 25,000 to 35,000 clones, with 79% as singletons. The chain uses TRBV14 and TRBJ1-1; D gene uncertain. This clonotype originated in a human donor in good health. Input material: memory (CD45RA-) CD4+ T cells from blood. CDR3 amino acids: CASSQVFSLNMNTEAFF. The CDR3 DNA sequence: TGTGCCAGCAGCCAAGTTTTCAGTTTGAACATGAACACTGAAGCTTTCTTT.